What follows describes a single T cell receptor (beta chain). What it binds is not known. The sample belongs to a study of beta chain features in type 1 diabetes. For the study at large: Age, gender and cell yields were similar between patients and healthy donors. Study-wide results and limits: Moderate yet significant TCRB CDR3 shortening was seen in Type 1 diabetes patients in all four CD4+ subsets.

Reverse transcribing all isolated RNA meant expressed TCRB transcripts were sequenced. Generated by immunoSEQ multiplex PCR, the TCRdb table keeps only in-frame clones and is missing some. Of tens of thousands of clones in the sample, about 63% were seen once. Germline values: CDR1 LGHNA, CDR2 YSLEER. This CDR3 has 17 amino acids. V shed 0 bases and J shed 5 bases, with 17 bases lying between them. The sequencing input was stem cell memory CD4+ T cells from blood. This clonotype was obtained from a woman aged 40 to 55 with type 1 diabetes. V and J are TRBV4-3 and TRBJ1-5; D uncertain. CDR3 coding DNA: TGCGCCAGCAGCCAAGATTTAGCGGGGTTAAGTGATCAGCCCCAGCATTTT. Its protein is CASSQDLAGLSDQPQHF.